The next 13 T cell receptor beta chains were all read from a single sample in a study of T cells after yellow fever vaccination. TCRdb re-called the 5' RACE reads through MiXCR, storing one row per CDR3 protein. The sample lists a few hundred thousand distinct CDR3 sequences; around 6.8% were seen once. The source was PBMCs, collected about 49 days after the first yellow fever vaccination. These receptors were obtained from a man aged 18 to 30 who received the YFV17D yellow fever vaccine.

This chain uses TRBV7-8 with TRBJ2-4; maybe TRBD1 (5 bases). Germline assignment: CDR1 SGHVS and CDR2 FQNEAQ. The germline V and J ends were trimmed by 1 base and 6 bases, with 10 bases remaining between them. The CDR3 runs to 14 residues. The DNA of the CDR3 is TGTGCCAGCAGCTTAGAGGGGAAGTCAAACATTCAGTACTTC. It encodes CASSLEGKSNIQYF.

This clonotype was counted ten times or more. One end of the junction does not line up with germline, which may come from a read error. The J gene is TRBJ2-3, the V gene TRBV7-7; D gene uncertain. In germline, CDR1 is SSHAT, CDR2 FNYEAQ (reference sequence). The CDR3 is 13 amino acids. Here the CDR3 DNA reads TGTGCTAGCAGCTTACCCAACACAGATACGCAGTATTTT. Translating it yields CASSLPNTDTQYF.

The V gene is TRBV4-1, the J gene TRBJ2-1, with 8 bases matching TRBD1. V lost 2 bases to trimming and J lost 7 bases; unmatched junction nucleotides: 7. There are 15 residues in the CDR3. Germline V CDR1 and CDR2: MGHRA, YSYEKL. The CDR3 sequence is CASSQPRGRGNEQFF. For the CDR3, the DNA is TGCGCCAGCAGCCAACCCAGGGGGCGCGGGAATGAGCAGTTCTTC.

This clonotype showed up many times. This chain connects TRBV5-5 to TRBJ2-6; D remains ambiguous. The germline gives CDR1 SGHKS, CDR2 YYEKEE (reference sequence). V was trimmed by 2 bases and J by 0 bases, leaving 3 bases between them. The CDR3 runs to 14 residues. The CDR3 is CASSFSSGANVLTF. The CDR3 region has the DNA TGTGCCAGCAGCTTTAGCTCTGGGGCCAACGTCCTGACTTTC.

Ten or more counts support this clonotype. The CDR3 sequence: CASSLGGDTDTQYF. The CDR3 bases are TGCGCCAGCAGCTTGGGTGGGGACACAGATACGCAGTATTTT. The rearrangement links TRBV5-1 to TRBJ2-3; D is unresolved. The V gene's germline CDR1 is SGHRS and CDR2 YFSETQ. CDR3 length: 14 amino acids. Trimming shortened V by 0 bases and J by 2 bases, and 7 bases separated the two germline ends. The whole variable domain, remainder taken from reference TRBV5-1 and TRBJ2-3, is KAGVTQTPRYLIKTRGQQVTLSCSPISGHRSVSWYQQTPGQGLQFLFEYFSETQRNKGNFPGRFSGRQFSNSRSEMNVSTLELGDSALYLCASSLGGDTDTQYFGPGTRLTVL.

A few counts support this clonotype. CDR3 in amino acids: CASSLTRAETYNEQFF. In DNA, the CDR3 is TGTGCCAGCAGCTTAACTAGAGCCGAGACCTACAATGAGCAGTTCTTC. This chain connects TRBV7-6 to TRBJ2-1, with TRBD2 as a possible D gene (5 bases). The V gene's germline CDR1 is SGHVS and CDR2 FNYEAQ. Trimming cost V 2 bases and J 2 bases, with 13 bases left between them. This CDR3 is built from 16 residues.

The table lists this clonotype with many counts. The V call is TRBV5-6, the J call TRBJ2-5; D call uncertain. The CDR3 is 16 amino acids. V lost 1 base and J lost 0, with 13 bases in between. Germline-derived CDR1 and CDR2 are SGHDT and YYEEEE. CDR3 amino acids: CASSLLTEPYQETQYF. In DNA form, the CDR3 reads TGTGCCAGCAGCTTGTTAACAGAACCCTACCAAGAGACCCAGTACTTC.

This clonotype was detected ten times or more. The chain carries TRBV20-1 and TRBJ2-3; D remains ambiguous. V was shortened by 3 bases and J by 5 bases, with 9 bases between the two germline ends. The CDR3 covers 12 residues. Germline CDR1 DFQATT, CDR2 SNEGSKA (reference sequence). This CDR3 reads CSASGLGDTQYF. As DNA, the CDR3 is TGCAGTGCTAGCGGGTTGGGAGATACGCAGTATTTT.

This clonotype was seen a handful of times. The chain carries TRBV5-1 and TRBJ2-5, with a tentative D call TRBD1 (5 bases). The CDR3 extends over 14 amino acids. V was shortened by 6 bases and J by 2 bases, with 14 bases between the two germline ends. Germline CDR1 and CDR2: SGHRS and YFSETQ. Written as DNA, the CDR3 is TGCGCCAGCACACTCCAGGGTACACAAGAGACCCAGTACTTC. It translates to CASTLQGTQETQYF.

This chain joins TRBV9 and TRBJ2-1; TRBD2 matches at 8 bases. The CDR3 sequence is 12 residues long. CDR1 and CDR2 from the germline V gene are SGDLS and YYNGEE. V was pared by 10 bases and J by 6 bases, with 6 bases of the junction left unmatched. CDR3 DNA: TGTGCCGGGGGGGCGGGGGGCAATGAGCAGTTCTTC. Protein product: CAGGAGGNEQFF.

V is TRBV5-4 and J is TRBJ1-4, with 7 bases aligning to TRBD1. The CDR3 has 16 residues. V lost 3 bases to trimming and J lost 0 bases; unmatched junction nucleotides: 5. Looked up from germline, CDR1 is SGHNT and CDR2 is YYREEE (reference sequence). The CDR3: CASSSQDRTTNEKLFF. For the CDR3, the DNA is TGTGCCAGCAGCTCCCAGGACAGGACAACTAATGAAAAACTGTTTTTT.

This clonotype was observed a handful of times. The DNA of the CDR3 is TGTGCCAGCAGCGTAGGATACGGGACGGGAAACACCGGGGAGCTGTTTTTT. This gives the protein CASSVGYGTGNTGELFF. The V gene is TRBV9, the J gene TRBJ2-2; D is possibly TRBD1 or TRBD2 (5 bases each). Germline CDR1 SGDLS, CDR2 YYNGEE. The V and J ends lost 0 bases and 2 bases respectively, with 14 bases between them. The CDR3 is made up of 17 amino acids.

This chain uses TRBV7-2 with TRBJ2-2; 8 bases map to TRBD1. After removal of 5 bases from V and 4 bases from J, the junction contained 6 bases not matched to a gene. The length of the CDR3 is 15 residues. Germline assignment: CDR1 SGHTA and CDR2 FQGNSA. The CDR3, as DNA: TGTGCCAGCAGCCCGGGACAGGAGGTCACCGGGGAGCTGTTTTTT. This codes for CASSPGQEVTGELFF. The full variable domain, with the rest looked up from reference TRBV7-2 and TRBJ2-2, is GAGVSQSPSNKVTEKGKDVELRCDPISGHTALYWYRQSLGQGLEFLIYFQGNSAPDKSGLPSDRFSAERTGGSVSTLTIQRTQQEDSAVYLCASSPGQEVTGELFFGEGSRLTVL.